Sequencing of this TCR beta chain was carried out in a study of cytomegalovirus exposure and HLA in healthy donors (TCRdb year 2017). For context, the study as a whole: According to an earlier analysis of 450 to 650 of the donors, some 170 million T cells yielded over 90 million unique TCR beta sequences and 250 to 350 Gb of sequence data. Roughly 300 gigabases of sequencing data and tens of millions of unique TCR sequences were included in an early release covering roughly 600 HLA-typed donors. Of the approximately 400 genotyped donors, 65% to 90% fell in the genetic ancestry cluster associated with self-reported Caucasian donors. The aim of the study was to test whether cataloging public T cell receptors could identify signatures of past pathogen exposure. The study used immunosequencing to profile the T cell repertoires of several hundred subjects and linked those repertoires to cytomegalovirus serostatus. In addition to the first cohort of hundreds of subjects, a separate validation cohort of 120 different subjects was used. High-throughput TCR immunosequencing, statistical association of individual TCRs with disease status, and machine learning were combined to predict cytomegalovirus infection status. In a later analysis, previously published TCR beta repertoires from 550 to 750 donors were re-analyzed and high-resolution HLA genotyping was added so that TCR occurrence patterns could be studied. Rather than drawing on any new phenotypic data, the later analysis identified candidate immune exposures from TCR beta sequences and the way those sequences occurred across donors. An earlier analysis of some 500 of the donors used high-throughput TCR beta sequencing to judge whether each TCR beta V gene segment behaved as functional or pseudogenic. Donor age, sex, ethnicity and CMV serostatus were collected together with the repertoire data. A later genetic analysis used genome-wide SNP genotypes for about three fifths of the roughly 700 donors, treating that subset as a discovery cohort. All discovery cohort repertoires had been generated on a single sequencing platform. HLA typing covered class I and class II loci at four-digit resolution. The number of donors typed differed by locus, with roughly 620-640 for A, B, C, DRB1 and DQB1, roughly 520 for DQA1, 600 to 610 for DPA1, and over 400 for DPB1. About five DR-DQ haplotypes were treated as single units for association and clustering because of strong linkage in the cohort. Among 398 genotyped donors of the cohort, an average of around 240,000 unique TCR beta nucleotide sequences were sequenced per donor, approximately 20% of them non-productive. Broader findings and caveats from the paper: According to the authors, the approach could potentially be generalized to other disease states and immunological phenotypes. In a later analysis, most CMV-associated TCR beta chains were found to appear HLA-restricted, with HLA associations seemingly driven largely by CMV exposure. In a later analysis, TCR association rates were found to vary across HLA loci, with the most associated TCRs seen for DRB1 alleles and the fewest for HLA-C alleles. Because HLA typing was missing for some donors at each locus, association tests included only the typed subset. A few of the identified cytomegalovirus-associated TCR beta chains were confirmed in vitro to be specific for cytomegalovirus antigens. A cluster of highly shared sequence variants was judged likely to be a technical artifact of the sequencing pipeline. When HLA alleles, especially DR and DQ, strongly co-occurred, attributing TCR associations to individual alleles was difficult. The study gave a list of around 170 TCR beta chains associated with cytomegalovirus. In a later analysis, HLA-associated TCR beta chains showed more clonal expansion and lower generation probabilities than non-associated chains that were equally common. According to a later genetic analysis, donors in an Asian-associated ancestry cluster had fewer N-insertions in productive TCRs than the approximately 670-donor mean. A further reported finding was that TCR beta sequences accurately predicted the HLA-A and HLA-B alleles for most subjects in the first cohort. Most TCR sequences were seen in very few donors, while some public TCRs were found in many individuals. In this cohort, only TCR beta chains were sequenced, and detectable features were limited by the absence of alpha or paired-chain data. An association between a missense DCLRE1C variant and V-gene and J-gene trimming of TCR beta chains was found in a later genetic analysis and replicated in an independent cohort. The only immune exposure information available for the cohort was CMV serostatus. Broadly in line with IMGT annotations, most TCR beta V segments showed up in productive rearrangements about 87% or about 30% of the time in an earlier analysis of a few hundred of the donors. Because the 87-base-pair reads could not distinguish some IMGT-functional V segments, including TRBV6-2 and TRBV6-3, those segments were excluded. In a later analysis, several top co-occurrence clusters were reported to appear linked to parvovirus B19, influenza, CMV and Epstein-Barr virus. Sequencing depth was assumed to be roughly uniform across donors in the presence/absence analyses, though that assumption may not hold. Linkage disequilibrium might explain the correlated functional status among segregating V segments, but an unknown experimental factor could not be excluded. Because counts were too low, seventeen rarely observed V segments, including chromosome 9 orphons, were excluded from the earlier analysis of some 540 of the donors. At a false discovery rate of 0.05, a later analysis linked approximately 18,000 TCR beta sequences to specific HLA alleles. Cytomegalovirus status was reported to be diagnosed by the classifier with high specificity and sensitivity in both the original and validation cohorts.

The germline V and J ends show losses of 4 bases and 5 bases respectively, and no gene match explains 1 base of the junction. The germline V gene provides CDR1 MGHDK and CDR2 SYGVNS. From the cysteine up to the phenylalanine, the CDR3 has a length of 12 residues. Only CDR3 DNA remains: 36 bases, in frame from the first base. A word on this clone: Its target antigen remains unknown. Per-base qualities were not stored, and no clone one base away is much larger.

The library was prepared using the immunoSEQ multiplex PCR assay. The multiplex PCR relied on a mix of 60 forward primers for TCR Vbeta segments and 13 reverse primers for TCR Jbeta segments. The CDR3 region of rearranged TCR beta genes was amplified from genomic DNA with a multiplex PCR assay. The Illumina HiSeq System was used to sequence the amplified TCR beta libraries as 87-base-pair reads. The study's own analysis went as follows. Across the 670 or so repertoires, a later analysis counted roughly 84 million unique TCR beta chains, 9 million to 14 million of which were shared by at least two donors. A nearest-neighbor algorithm error-corrected the raw reads and collapsed the reads into unique sequences, merging closely related sequences to remove PCR and sequencing errors. V, D and J gene segments were assigned by aligning CDR3 sequences to IMGT reference sequences. Each retained sequence needed at least a six-nucleotide match to both a V gene segment and a J gene segment. A rearrangement counted as productive if the CDR3 had no stop codons and remained in frame with V and J, and every other rearrangement counted as non-productive. CDR3 was defined by IMGT convention, running from the second conserved V-encoded cysteine to the conserved J-encoded phenylalanine. The earlier analysis of 500 to 750 of the donors excluded any sequence lacking an unambiguous match to a single V gene segment. In an earlier analysis of around 590 of the donors, a V segment was called functional when productive rearrangements were above 56.7%, and segregating when the standard deviation between donors exceeded 5%. To diagnose cytomegalovirus status from the catalog of TCR beta chain sequences, a statistical classification framework was built. V and J gene assignment, in a later analysis, came from comparing TCR nucleotide sequences with IMGT/GENE-DB human TR gene sequences. The TCRdist pipeline was used in a later analysis to assign CDR3 sequences and most-parsimonious VDJ recombination scenarios. In a later analysis, each TCR beta chain was defined by its CDR3 amino acid sequence together with its V-gene family, and reads without a unique V-gene family were excluded. As a way to deal with suspected cross-contamination and a sequencing artifact, a later analysis dropped more than 500 nucleotide sequences that were highly shared and had low generation probability. For each public chain, a later analysis derived a clonal expansion index from normalized ranks of inferred template counts within each repertoire. A later analysis computed generation probabilities with a VDJ recombination model fitted to out-of-frame rearrangements, and checked the results against IGoR. Hypergeometric tests were used in a later analysis to score TCR-TCR, TCR-HLA and TCR-CMV co-occurrence, with a repertoire-size bias correction applied to the TCR pairs. In a later analysis, false discovery rates were estimated by permuting HLA or CMV assignments 20 times. In a later analysis, co-occurring TCRs were grouped using DBSCAN, with TCRdist sequence similarity added in when clustering inside HLA-allele-positive subsets. Repertoires with fewer than 30,000 or more than 120,000 public chains were left out of co-occurrence clustering, as were several repertoires with anomalous nucleotide sharing. What TCRdb holds here is the immuneACCESS table cut down to in-frame rearrangements. Part of the clones is not present; checked against another copy, under half of the missing clones reflect an unresolved V gene, and the others are unexplained. That table supplies the V and J calls and clone size; D and trimming were determined from the DNA. For this sample the table gives some 110,000 clones, of which roughly 74% were detected only once. The leading ten clones occupy roughly 0.82% of the sample.

The cohort was made up of roughly 670 healthy bone marrow donors. Cohort members were all nominally healthy when sampled, although unrecorded immune exposures were likely present. The donor tested CMV seronegative, placing the donor among the roughly 350 seronegative members of the cohort. A peripheral blood sample was collected from each donor, and TCR beta sequencing was performed on peripheral blood mononuclear cells. The Qiagen DNeasy Blood Extraction Kit was used to extract genomic DNA from the blood cell samples. The source material was PBMCs. The sequence links TRBV25-1 to TRBJ1-2; a stretch of 7 junction bases matches TRBD1. The sequence was collected from a woman in her twenties or thirties in good health and CMV-seronegative. At the DNA level, the sequence is TGTGCCAGCAGTGGACAGGGATATGGCTACACCTTC. This translates into CASSGQGYGYTF.